This T cell receptor (beta chain) was recovered during a study of OX40 agonist ivuxolimab in advanced cancers. For the study at large: Ivuxolimab is an agonistic anti-OX40 (CD134) antibody, and patients were treated with it. Earlier treatment with anti-PD-1, anti-PD-L1 or anti-CTLA-4 was permitted, and about 40% had received some. Ivuxolimab was delivered to patients intravenously every 2 weeks at doses spanning 0.01 to 10 mg/kg. Study findings and constraints: Low normalized T-cell clonal expansion was also seen in some nonresponders.

The ends were cut back, 6 bases at V and 4 bases at J, with 18 bases in the middle. Germline V lookup: CDR1 MNHEY, CDR2 SMNVEV (reference sequence). This CDR3 is built from 15 residues. Measured with immunoSEQ multiplex PCR; TCRdb has only the in-frame clones, and not every one. The table includes about 20,000 clones, 80% to 90% detected once. Comments on this clone: Its specificity is not known.

The material was CD4+ or CD8+ T cells sorted from blood, obtained in a trial of the OX40 agonist ivuxolimab. This clonotype was obtained from an adult with an advanced solid tumor such as melanoma, head and neck, liver or kidney cancer. The rearrangement links TRBV27 to TRBJ1-2; D may be TRBD1 (6 bases). This CDR3 is CASSLSKGDPYGYTF. The CDR3 nucleotides are TGTGCCAGCAGCCTCAGCAAGGGGGACCCCTATGGCTACACCTTC.